This TCR beta chain was identified during a study of T-cell memory formation after mild COVID-19. Study-wide results and caveats: From day 15 to 85, contracting clones were balanced between CD4 and CD8, whereas later expanders leaned toward CD4+. For contracting clones, CD4+ ones sat mainly in CM and EM, CD8+ in EMRA.

This CDR3 is 12 amino acids long. Between the trimmed V and J ends, which lost 6 bases and 5 bases, there was a span of 13 bases. Germline loops: CDR1 DFQATT, CDR2 SNEGSKA (reference sequence). Constant-segment primers served in 5'RACE that generated TCR alpha and TCR beta cDNA libraries bearing sample barcodes and UMIs. One entry per CDR3 protein, called by TCRdb with MiXCR from the 5' RACE reads. The sample contains some 62,000 distinct CDR3 sequences, about a tenth of which appear only once. Of note for this clonotype: Its antigen is as yet unknown.

Sample: PBMCs or a T cell subset sorted from them (not recorded which). The TCR originated in a man younger than 35 who had mild COVID-19 (a few samples of this study predate the infection). Cell type and time point are not known. V is TRBV20-1 and J is TRBJ2-5; TRBD2 is a possible D gene (5 bases). In nucleotides, the CDR3 is TGCAGTGCAGAAAGGAGAGGGGAGACCCAGTACTTC. It translates to CSAERRGETQYF.